The entry below gives a single T cell receptor beta chain sequence along with its context. The target antigen is unknown. Expressed TCRB transcripts were sequenced, since all the RNA that had been isolated was reverse transcribed. The assay was immunoSEQ multiplex PCR, and TCRdb's table has in-frame clones only and misses some. The sample has approximately 730,000 clones; 13% are singletons. This sample was included in a study of beta chain features in type 1 diabetes. Findings of the study overall: When Type 1 diabetes patients were examined, their TCRB CDR3s proved moderately but significantly shorter in all four CD4+ subsets. The naive, central memory and Treg TCRB repertoires of patients appeared to be more similar to one another than those of healthy donors. More deletions and fewer insertions at VDJ junctions were seen in type 1 diabetes patients.

The specimen was naive CD4+ T cells from blood. The receptor was derived from a man between 18 and 29 years old with type 1 diabetes.

The CDR3 DNA reads as TGTGCCTGGAGTGTACCGGGGGGGGCGGATACGCAGTATTTT. Its translation: CAWSVPGGADTQYF. This chain joins TRBV30 and TRBJ2-3; 8 nucleotides agree with TRBD2. Trimming removed 0 bases from V and 6 bases from J; junction bases left unmatched: 5. Looked up from germline, CDR1 is GTSNPN and CDR2 is SVGIG (reference sequence). The CDR3 runs 14 residues.